These T cell receptor beta chains were read from a single sample in a study of T-cell memory formation after mild COVID-19. TCRdb passed the 5' RACE reads through MiXCR, listing each CDR3 protein once. This table holds 200,000 to 250,000 distinct CDR3 sequences, more than 8% found once. The sequenced sample was PBMCs or a T cell subset sorted from them (not recorded which). These receptors were collected from a man younger than 35 who had mild COVID-19 (a few samples of this study predate the infection). Cell type and time point are not known. Each CDR3 is given without its conserved first and last residue. The D gene is left open where the match is weak. Clone size is not always given. Where it is, it says once, few, many or a class for expanded clones.

v_call	d_call	j_call	clone_size	cdr3_length	cdr3_aa
TRBV20-1	TRBD2	TRBJ2-5	few	15	SARVFGGVHTLETQY
TRBV11-1	NA	TRBJ1-3	NA	13	ASSFNDSPGNTIY
TRBV18	NA	TRBJ2-5	NA	13	ASSQNGDSGETQY
TRBV7-9	NA	TRBJ2-5	few	14	ASSFGDRRFQETQY
TRBV20-1	NA	TRBJ1-6	few	14	SASDPGRVGNSPLH
TRBV18	NA	TRBJ2-5	NA	10	ASSPSSETQY
TRBV20-1	TRBD1	TRBJ1-3	few	12	SATKTGAGNTIY
TRBV7-2	NA	TRBJ2-1	many	12	ASGSPGGYNEQF
TRBV3-1	NA	TRBJ2-1	many	10	ASSLRYNEQF
TRBV5-1	NA	TRBJ2-2	few	14	ASSLDPGPGTGELF
TRBV12-3/TRBV12-4	TRBD1	TRBJ2-3	NA	14	ASSLMGQGASDTQY
TRBV4-1	TRBD2	TRBJ2-5	NA	13	ASNPTSGVRKTQY
TRBV5-1	NA	TRBJ2-3	many	11	ASNSGDADTQY
TRBV20-1	NA	TRBJ1-4	many	10	SAREYSEKLF
TRBV20-1	TRBD2	TRBJ2-7	few	12	SARVASGSYEQY
TRBV5-1	NA	TRBJ2-5	many	13	ASSLTFGPGETQY
TRBV11-3	TRBD1	TRBJ1-6	NA	19	ASSLESGTGVPSSYNSPLH
TRBV12-3/TRBV12-4	NA	TRBJ1-5	few	11	ASSSLSDQPQH
TRBV5-4	NA	TRBJ1-1	few	11	ASNLRVDTEAF
TRBV5-1	NA	TRBJ2-7	few	13	ASSFGNSGAYEQY
TRBV11-2	TRBD1	TRBJ2-3	many	13	ASSHYRGPPDTQY
TRBV20-1	NA	TRBJ2-2	NA	13	SAREGQGHTGELF
TRBV7-2	TRBD2	TRBJ2-7	NA	13	ASSLKAGPPYEQY
TRBV5-1	TRBD2	TRBJ2-5	few	11	ATGLAGQETQY
TRBV5-1	NA	TRBJ2-2	NA	11	ASSLGGFGELF
TRBV9	NA	TRBJ2-5	NA	11	ASSVGTQETQY
TRBV3-1	NA	TRBJ2-5	many	10	ASSPRAETQY
TRBV7-2	NA	TRBJ2-3	NA	14	ASSLARDRYTDTQY
TRBV12-3/TRBV12-4	TRBD1	TRBJ1-6	few	13	ASSPTGGSGSPLH
TRBV7-2	NA	TRBJ2-1	once	12	ASSLSRIDNEQF
TRBV11-2	NA	TRBJ2-2	few	14	ASSPLQGRHTGELF
TRBV12-3/TRBV12-4	NA	TRBJ1-4	NA	12	ASSLMGKGEKLF
TRBV25-1	NA	TRBJ2-7	many	11	ASRAGASYEQY
TRBV12-3/TRBV12-4	NA	TRBJ1-5	many	11	ASSSGFNQPQH
TRBV5-5	TRBD1	TRBJ1-2	few	11	ASSSPTGSDYT
TRBV5-1	TRBD2	TRBJ2-1	few	14	ASSIGTSGANNEQF
TRBV5-1	TRBD1	TRBJ1-1	NA	12	ASSADRVNTEAF
TRBV28	NA	TRBJ1-1	few	10	ASFQGNTEAF
TRBV27	NA	TRBJ1-5	NA	17	ASSPIRRRGIMGNQPQH
TRBV29-1	TRBD1	TRBJ1-4	few	11	SADRGGSEKLF